These 9 T cell receptor beta chains share one sample of origin, sequenced in a study of cytomegalovirus exposure and HLA in healthy donors. With 60 Vbeta and 13 Jbeta primers, the PCR was carried out. Using immunoSEQ multiplex PCR, the repertoire was profiled, and TCRdb retains in-frame clones only, with some absent. The repertoire has approximately 210,000 clones, around 86% of them found once; the top ten carry under 2%. Sequencing was carried out using PBMCs. These receptors were collected from a woman aged 18-29 years in good health and CMV-seronegative.

The J gene is TRBJ1-1, the V gene TRBV30; no firm D call. V was pared by 2 bases and J by 5 bases, with 15 bases between. Germline lookup yields CDR1 GTSNPN and CDR2 SVGIG (reference sequence). This CDR3 is built from 14 residues. This CDR3 is CAWSTSVYSTEAFF. In DNA, the CDR3 is TGTGCCTGGAGTACGTCCGTTTACAGTACTGAAGCTTTCTTT.

The chain combines TRBV19 with TRBJ1-1; D uncertain. The V gene lost 2 bases and the J gene lost 5 bases, with 9 bases spanning the gap. The germline V gene has CDR1 LNHDA and CDR2 SQIVND (reference sequence). The CDR3 length is 13 residues. The CDR3 loop reads CASSITFGTEAFF. The CDR3 bases are TGTGCCAGTAGTATAACCTTCGGGACTGAAGCTTTCTTT.

CDR3 in amino acids: CASSPGLAVGSYEQYF. As DNA, the CDR3 is TGTGCCAGCAGCCCTGGACTAGCGGTGGGCTCCTACGAGCAGTACTTC. J is TRBJ2-7 and V is TRBV27; TRBD2 aligns across 10 bases. The germline V gene has CDR1 MNHEY and CDR2 SMNVEV (reference sequence). There are 16 residues in the CDR3. Trimming took 6 bases from V and 0 from J; bases not matched to a gene: 8.

CDR3 bases: TGTGCCAGCAGTGTCCGGACTAGCGGCAGCACAGATACGCAGTATTTT. It specifies CASSVRTSGSTDTQYF. V and J are TRBV25-1 and TRBJ2-3; 10 bases agree with TRBD2. The germline V gene encodes CDR1 MGHDK and CDR2 SYGVNS. The CDR3 covers 16 residues. The V segment lost 4 bases and the J segment 0 bases; nucleotides outside the gene matches: 4.

This clone was observed a single time. The chain is built from TRBV5-1 and TRBJ2-2, with 7 bases identical to TRBD1. Germline values: CDR1 SGHRS, CDR2 YFSETQ. The CDR3 consists of 15 residues. The V and J ends lost 4 bases and 1 base, in that order; junction bases with no gene match: 4. This chain's CDR3 is CASSPPGGNTGELFF. Written as DNA, the CDR3 is TGCGCCAGCAGCCCACCAGGGGGGAACACCGGGGAGCTGTTTTTT.

DNA of the CDR3: TGTGCCAGCACCCTAGGCCCAGGGTATGGCTACACCTTC. It specifies CASTLGPGYGYTF. The chain couples TRBV6-5 to TRBJ1-2, with D possibly matching TRBD1 (5 bases). The V end was cut by 7 bases, the J end by 5 bases, with 14 bases between. The CDR3 sequence is 13 residues long. Germline CDR1 reads MNHEY; CDR2 reads SVGAGI.

The CDR3 bases are TGTGCCAGCAGTTACGTGGGGACAGCTAAGAATGAGCAGTTCTTC. Its translation is CASSYVGTAKNEQFF. The chain uses TRBV6-5 and TRBJ2-1, with TRBD1 matching over 7 bases. This CDR3 is built from 15 residues. Germline assignment: CDR1 MNHEY and CDR2 SVGAGI. V was pared by 2 bases and J by 7 bases, with 8 bases of the junction left unmatched.

The chain carries TRBV28 and TRBJ2-7; 7 nucleotides line up with TRBD1. The CDR3 consists of 14 residues. V was clipped by 4 bases and J by 5 bases; unmatched bases: 8. From germline, CDR1 is MDHEN and CDR2 SYDVKM. The chain's CDR3 is CASSSLTGRDEQYF. DNA of the CDR3: TGTGCCAGCAGTTCTTTGACAGGGCGGGACGAGCAGTACTTC. Full variable domain (outside the CDR3, taken from reference TRBV28 and TRBJ2-7): DVKVTQSSRYLVKRTGEKVFLECVQDMDHENMFWYRQDPGLGLRLIYFSYDVKMKEKGDIPEGYSVSREKKERFSLILESASTNQTSMYLCASSSLTGRDEQYFGPGTRLTVT.

J is TRBJ2-3 and V is TRBV4-3; the match to TRBD2 covers 7 bases. The CDR3 totals 16 residues. The V gene end was trimmed by 0 bases and the J gene end by 3 bases; junction bases not matched to a gene: 6. In germline, CDR1 is LGHNA, CDR2 YSLEER. This chain's CDR3 is CASSQDWLAVTDTQYF. In nucleotides, the CDR3 is TGCGCCAGCAGCCAAGATTGGCTAGCGGTGACAGATACGCAGTATTTT.